This T cell receptor (beta chain) was sequenced in a study of cytomegalovirus exposure and HLA in healthy donors. The PCR employed 60 Vbeta primers together with 13 Jbeta primers. Profiled with immunoSEQ multiplex PCR; TCRdb holds only in-frame clones, not every one. The sample consists of around 180,000 clones, 80% of them appearing once. The ends lost 2 bases at V and 5 bases at J; junction bases unmatched: 1. CDR3 length equals 13 residues. The germline gives CDR1 SGDLS, CDR2 YYNGEE. The sequencing sample was made of PBMCs. The sequence came from a young man in good health and CMV-seropositive. The rearrangement uses TRBV9 and TRBJ2-4; 7 nucleotides match TRBD1. This chain's CDR3 is CASSVTGENIQYF. The CDR3 DNA reads TGTGCCAGCAGCGTTACAGGGGAAAACATTCAGTACTTC.